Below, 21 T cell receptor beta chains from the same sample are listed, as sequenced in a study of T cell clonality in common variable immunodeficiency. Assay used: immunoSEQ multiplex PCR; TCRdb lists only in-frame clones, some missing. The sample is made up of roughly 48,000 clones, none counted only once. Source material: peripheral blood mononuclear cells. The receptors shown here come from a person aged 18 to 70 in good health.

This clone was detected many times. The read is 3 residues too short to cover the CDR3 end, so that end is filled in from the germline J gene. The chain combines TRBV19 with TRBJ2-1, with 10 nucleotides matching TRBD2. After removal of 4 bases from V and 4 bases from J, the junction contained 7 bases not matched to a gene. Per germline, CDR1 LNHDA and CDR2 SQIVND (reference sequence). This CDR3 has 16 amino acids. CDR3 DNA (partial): TGTGCCAGTAGTAGTCTAGCGGGGGAAATATACAATGAG. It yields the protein CASSSLAGEIYNE. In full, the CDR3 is CASSSLAGEIYNEQFF.

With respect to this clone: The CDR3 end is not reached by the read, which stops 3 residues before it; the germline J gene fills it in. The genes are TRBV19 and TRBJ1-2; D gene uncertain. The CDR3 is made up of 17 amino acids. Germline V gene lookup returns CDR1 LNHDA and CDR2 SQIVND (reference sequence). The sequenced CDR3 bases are TGTGCCAGTAGTATCGGCGACTATCGGGCGGGCAAGGATACC. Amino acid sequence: CASSIGDYRAGKDT. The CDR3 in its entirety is CASSIGDYRAGKDTYTF.

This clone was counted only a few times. The CDR3 sequence is CASSYQPPFGLAGGRYNDYTF. The CDR3 DNA, read in part, is TGTGCCAGCAGTTATCAACCACCCTTTGGACTAGCGGGAGGAAGATACAATGAC. V is TRBV6-9 and J is TRBJ1-2; D is ambiguous. The read terminates 3 residues before the CDR3 end, so the remaining end is supplied by the germline J gene. The germline gives CDR1 MNHGY, CDR2 SVAAGI. There are 21 residues in the CDR3.

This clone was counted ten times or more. CDR3 DNA, as far as it was read: TGTGCCAGCAGCTTAGATCCAGGGACTAGCGGGAGTGAG. Translated, it gives CASSLDPGTSGSE. The entire CDR3 protein reads CASSLDPGTSGSEQFF. J is TRBJ2-1 and V is TRBV7-8; 14 nucleotides line up with TRBD2. The sequence runs out 3 residues before the end of the CDR3; the remainder is reconstructed from the germline J gene. The CDR3 is made up of 16 amino acids. The junction had 5 bases not matched to a gene; V was cut back by 1 base and J by 9 bases. Germline CDR1 and CDR2: SGHVS and FQNEAQ.

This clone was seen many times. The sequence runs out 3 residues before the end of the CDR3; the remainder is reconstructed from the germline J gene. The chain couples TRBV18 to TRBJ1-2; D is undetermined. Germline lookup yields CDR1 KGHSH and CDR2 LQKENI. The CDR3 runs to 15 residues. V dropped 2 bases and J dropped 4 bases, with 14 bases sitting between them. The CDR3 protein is CASSPSSPQRYGYTF. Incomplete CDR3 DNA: TGTGCCAGCTCACCATCTTCCCCCCAGCGCTATGGC.

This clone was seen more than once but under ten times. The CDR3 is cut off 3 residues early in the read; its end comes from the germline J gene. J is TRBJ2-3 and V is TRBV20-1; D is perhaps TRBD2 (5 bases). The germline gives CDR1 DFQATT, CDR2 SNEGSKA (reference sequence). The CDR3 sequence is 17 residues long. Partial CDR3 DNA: TGCAGTGCTAAGAAGGCAGGTCTTACCTCTAGCAATCAGCCG. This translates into CSAKKAGLTSSNQP. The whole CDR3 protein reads CSAKKAGLTSSNQPQYF.

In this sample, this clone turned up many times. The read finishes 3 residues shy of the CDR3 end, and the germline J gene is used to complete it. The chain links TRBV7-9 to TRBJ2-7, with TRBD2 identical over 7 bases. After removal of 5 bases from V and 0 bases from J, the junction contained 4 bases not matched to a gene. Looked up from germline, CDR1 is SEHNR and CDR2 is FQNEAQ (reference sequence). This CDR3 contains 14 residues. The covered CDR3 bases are TGTGCCAGCAGCCGATCTAGCGGCTCCTACGAG. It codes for CASSRSSGSYE. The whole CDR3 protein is CASSRSSGSYEQYF.

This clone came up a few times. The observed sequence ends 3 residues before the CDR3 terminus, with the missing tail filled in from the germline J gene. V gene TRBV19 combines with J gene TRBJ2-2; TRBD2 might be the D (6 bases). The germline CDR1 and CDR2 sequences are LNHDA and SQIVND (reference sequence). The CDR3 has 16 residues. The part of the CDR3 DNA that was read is TGTGCCAGTAGTATGGGGGTTGCGGGGACGGTTGAAAAG. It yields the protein CASSMGVAGTVEK. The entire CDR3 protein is CASSMGVAGTVEKLFF. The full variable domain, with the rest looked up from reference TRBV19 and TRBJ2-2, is DGGITQSPKYLFRKEGQNVTLSCEQNLNHDAMYWYRQDPGQGLRLIYYSQIVNDFQKGDIAEGYSVSREKKESFPLTVTSAQKNPTAFYLCASSMGVAGTVEKLFFGEGSRLTVL.

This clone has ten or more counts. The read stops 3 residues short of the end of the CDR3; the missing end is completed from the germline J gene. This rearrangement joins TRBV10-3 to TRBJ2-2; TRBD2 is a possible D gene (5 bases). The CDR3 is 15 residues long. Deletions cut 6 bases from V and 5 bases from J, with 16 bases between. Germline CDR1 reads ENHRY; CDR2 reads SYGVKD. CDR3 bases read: TGTGCCATCAGCGGGTGGACGGGGATGACCGGGGAG. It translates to CAISGWTGMTGE. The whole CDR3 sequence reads CAISGWTGMTGELFF.

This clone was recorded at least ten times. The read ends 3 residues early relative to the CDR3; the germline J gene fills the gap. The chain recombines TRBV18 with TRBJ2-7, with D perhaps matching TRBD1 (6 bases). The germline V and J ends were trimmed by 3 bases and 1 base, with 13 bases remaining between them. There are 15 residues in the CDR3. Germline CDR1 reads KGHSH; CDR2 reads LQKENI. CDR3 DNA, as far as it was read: TGTGCCAGCTCACCTAGGACAGATTTTTCCTACGAG. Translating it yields CASSPRTDFSYE. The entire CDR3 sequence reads CASSPRTDFSYEQYF.

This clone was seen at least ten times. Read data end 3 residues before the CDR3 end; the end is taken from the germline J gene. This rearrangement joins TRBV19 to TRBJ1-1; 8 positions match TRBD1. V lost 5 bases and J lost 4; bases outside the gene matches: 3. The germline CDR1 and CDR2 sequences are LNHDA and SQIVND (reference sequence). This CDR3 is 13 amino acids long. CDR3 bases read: TGTGCCAGTAGTGAAACAGGGGGCACTGAA. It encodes CASSETGGTE. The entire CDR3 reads CASSETGGTEAFF.

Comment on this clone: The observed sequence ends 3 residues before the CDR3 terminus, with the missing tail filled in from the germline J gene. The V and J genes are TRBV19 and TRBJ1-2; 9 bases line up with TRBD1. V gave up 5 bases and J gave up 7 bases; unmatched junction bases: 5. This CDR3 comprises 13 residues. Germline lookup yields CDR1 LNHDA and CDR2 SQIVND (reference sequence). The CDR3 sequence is CASSVTGGSGYTF. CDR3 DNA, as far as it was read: TGTGCCAGTAGTGTGACAGGGGGTTCTGGC.

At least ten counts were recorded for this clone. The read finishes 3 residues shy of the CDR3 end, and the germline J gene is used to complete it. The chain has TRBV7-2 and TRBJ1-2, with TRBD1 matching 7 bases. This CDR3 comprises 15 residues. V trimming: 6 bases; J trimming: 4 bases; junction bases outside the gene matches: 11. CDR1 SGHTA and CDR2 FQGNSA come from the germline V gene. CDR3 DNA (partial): TGTGCCAGCAGACTCATGACAGGGTCTCTCTATGGC. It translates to CASRLMTGSLYG. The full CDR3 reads CASRLMTGSLYGYTF.

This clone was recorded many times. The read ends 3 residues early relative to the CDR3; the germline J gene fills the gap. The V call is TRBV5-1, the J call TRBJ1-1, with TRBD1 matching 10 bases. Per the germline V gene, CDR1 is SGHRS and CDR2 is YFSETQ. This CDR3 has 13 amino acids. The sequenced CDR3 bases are TGCGCCAGCAGCCTTATGGGACAGGGGGAA. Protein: CASSLMGQGE. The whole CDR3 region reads CASSLMGQGEAFF. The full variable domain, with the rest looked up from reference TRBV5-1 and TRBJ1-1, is KAGVTQTPRYLIKTRGQQVTLSCSPISGHRSVSWYQQTPGQGLQFLFEYFSETQRNKGNFPGRFSGRQFSNSRSEMNVSTLELGDSALYLCASSLMGQGEAFFGQGTRLTVV.

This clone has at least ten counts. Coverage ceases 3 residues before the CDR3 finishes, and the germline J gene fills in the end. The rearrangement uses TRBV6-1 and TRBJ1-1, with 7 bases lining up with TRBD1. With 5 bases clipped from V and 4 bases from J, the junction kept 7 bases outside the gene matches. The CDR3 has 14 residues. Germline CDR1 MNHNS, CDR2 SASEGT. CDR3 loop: CASSKGGSVTEAFF. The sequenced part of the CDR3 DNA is TGTGCCAGCAGTAAAGGGGGCTCGGTCACTGAA.

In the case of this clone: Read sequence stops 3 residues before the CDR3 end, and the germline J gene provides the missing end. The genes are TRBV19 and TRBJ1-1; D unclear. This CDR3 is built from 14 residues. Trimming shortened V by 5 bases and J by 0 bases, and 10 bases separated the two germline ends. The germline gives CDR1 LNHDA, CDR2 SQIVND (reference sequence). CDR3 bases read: TGTGCCAGTAGTTTAGCACTTATGAACACTGAA. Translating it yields CASSLALMNTE. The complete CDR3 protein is CASSLALMNTEAFF. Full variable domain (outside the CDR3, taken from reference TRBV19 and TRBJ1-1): DGGITQSPKYLFRKEGQNVTLSCEQNLNHDAMYWYRQDPGQGLRLIYYSQIVNDFQKGDIAEGYSVSREKKESFPLTVTSAQKNPTAFYLCASSLALMNTEAFFGQGTRLTVV.

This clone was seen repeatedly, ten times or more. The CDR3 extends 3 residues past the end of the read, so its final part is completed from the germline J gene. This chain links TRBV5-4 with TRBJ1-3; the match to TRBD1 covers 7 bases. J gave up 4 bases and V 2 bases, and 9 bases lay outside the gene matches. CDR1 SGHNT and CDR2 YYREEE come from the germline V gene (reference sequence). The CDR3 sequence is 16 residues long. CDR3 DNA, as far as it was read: TGTGCCAGCAGCTTCGGGGGGGGACAGAGAGGAAACACC. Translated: CASSFGGGQRGNT. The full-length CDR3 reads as CASSFGGGQRGNTIYF.

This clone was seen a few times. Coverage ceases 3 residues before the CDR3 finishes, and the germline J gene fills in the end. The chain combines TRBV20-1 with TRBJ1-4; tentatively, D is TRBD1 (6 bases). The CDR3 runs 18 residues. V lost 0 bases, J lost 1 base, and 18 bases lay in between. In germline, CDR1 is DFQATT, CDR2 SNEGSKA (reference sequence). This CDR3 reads CSARDIRQGLGTNEKLFF. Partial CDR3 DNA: TGCAGTGCTAGAGATATTCGGCAGGGGCTTGGAACTAATGAAAAA.

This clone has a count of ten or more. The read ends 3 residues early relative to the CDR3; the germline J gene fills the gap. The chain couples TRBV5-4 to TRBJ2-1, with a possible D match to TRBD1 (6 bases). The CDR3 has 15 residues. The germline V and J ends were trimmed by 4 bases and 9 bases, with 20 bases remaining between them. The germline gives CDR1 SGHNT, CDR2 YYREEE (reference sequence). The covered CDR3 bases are TGTGCCAGCAGCAGCCTGGACAGAGCCTCGGGTGAG. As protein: CASSSLDRASGE. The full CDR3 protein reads CASSSLDRASGEQFF. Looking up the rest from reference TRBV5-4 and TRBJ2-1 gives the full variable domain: ETGVTQSPTHLIKTRGQQVTLRCSSQSGHNTVSWYQQALGQGPQFIFQYYREEENGRGNFPPRFSGLQFPNYSSELNVNALELDDSALYLCASSSLDRASGEQFFGPGTRLTVL.

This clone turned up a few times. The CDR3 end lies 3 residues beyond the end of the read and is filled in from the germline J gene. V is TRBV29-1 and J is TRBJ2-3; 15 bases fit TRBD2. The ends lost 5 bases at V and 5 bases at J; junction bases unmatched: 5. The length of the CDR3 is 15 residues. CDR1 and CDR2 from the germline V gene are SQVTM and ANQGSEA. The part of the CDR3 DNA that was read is TGCAGCGTTCGGGGACTAGCGGGAGGTGGAGATACG. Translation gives CSVRGLAGGGDT. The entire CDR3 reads CSVRGLAGGGDTQYF.

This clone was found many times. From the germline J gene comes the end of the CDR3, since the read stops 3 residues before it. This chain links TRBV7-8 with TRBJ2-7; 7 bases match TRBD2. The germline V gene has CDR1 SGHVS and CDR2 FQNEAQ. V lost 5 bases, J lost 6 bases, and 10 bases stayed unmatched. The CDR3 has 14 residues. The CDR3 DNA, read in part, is TGTGCCAGCAGCATGAGGTCGGCTAGCGGCGAG. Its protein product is CASSMRSASGE. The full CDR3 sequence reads CASSMRSASGEQYF.